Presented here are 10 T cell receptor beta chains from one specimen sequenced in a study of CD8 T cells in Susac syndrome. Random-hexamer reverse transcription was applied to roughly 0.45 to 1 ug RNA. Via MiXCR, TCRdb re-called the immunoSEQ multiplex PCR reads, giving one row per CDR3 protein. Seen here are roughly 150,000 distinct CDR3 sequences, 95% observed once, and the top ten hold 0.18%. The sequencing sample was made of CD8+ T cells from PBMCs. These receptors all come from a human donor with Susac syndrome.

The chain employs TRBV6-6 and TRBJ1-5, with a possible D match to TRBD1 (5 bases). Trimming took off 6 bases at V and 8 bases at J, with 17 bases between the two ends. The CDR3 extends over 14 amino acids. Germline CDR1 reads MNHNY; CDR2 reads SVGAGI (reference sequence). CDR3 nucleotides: TGTGCCAGCAGGGTGGGGACCATTTCCGAGCCCCAGCATTTT. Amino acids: CASRVGTISEPQHF.

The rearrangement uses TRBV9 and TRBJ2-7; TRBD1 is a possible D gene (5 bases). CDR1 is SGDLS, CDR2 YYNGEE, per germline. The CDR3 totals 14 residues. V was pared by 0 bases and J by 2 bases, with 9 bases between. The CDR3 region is CASSVGSTAYEQYF. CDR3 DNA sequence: TGTGCCAGCAGCGTAGGGTCGACAGCCTACGAGCAGTACTTC.

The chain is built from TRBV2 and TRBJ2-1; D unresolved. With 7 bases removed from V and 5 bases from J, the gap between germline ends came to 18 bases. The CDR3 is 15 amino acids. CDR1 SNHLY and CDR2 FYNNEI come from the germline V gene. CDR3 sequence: CASNSATTFDNEQFF. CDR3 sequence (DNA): TGTGCCAGCAACTCGGCCACGACATTTGACAATGAGCAGTTCTTC.

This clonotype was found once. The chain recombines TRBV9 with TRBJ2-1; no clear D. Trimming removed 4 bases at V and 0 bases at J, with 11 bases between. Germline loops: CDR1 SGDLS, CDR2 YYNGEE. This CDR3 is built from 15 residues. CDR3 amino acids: CASSLDLDSYNEQFF. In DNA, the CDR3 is TGTGCCAGCAGCTTAGACTTGGACTCCTACAATGAGCAGTTCTTC.

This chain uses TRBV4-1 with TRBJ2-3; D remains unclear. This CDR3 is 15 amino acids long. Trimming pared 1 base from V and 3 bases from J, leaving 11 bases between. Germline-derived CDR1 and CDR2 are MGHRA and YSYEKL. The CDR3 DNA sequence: TGCGCCAGCAGCCAAGTTCGGCCTGAGACAGATACGCAGTATTTT. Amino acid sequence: CASSQVRPETDTQYF.

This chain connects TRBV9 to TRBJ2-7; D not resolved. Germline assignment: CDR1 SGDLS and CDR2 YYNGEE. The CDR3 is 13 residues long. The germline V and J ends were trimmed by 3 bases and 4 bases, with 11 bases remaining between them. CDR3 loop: CASSGPEGYEQYF. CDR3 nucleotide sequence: TGTGCCAGCAGCGGACCGGAAGGATACGAGCAGTACTTC.

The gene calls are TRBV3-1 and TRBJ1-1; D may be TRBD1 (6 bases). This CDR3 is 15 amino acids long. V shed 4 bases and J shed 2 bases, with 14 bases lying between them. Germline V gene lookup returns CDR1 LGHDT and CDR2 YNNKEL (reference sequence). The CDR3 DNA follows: TGTGCCAGCAGCCCCGAGAGCAGGGGCAACACTGAAGCTTTCTTT. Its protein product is CASSPESRGNTEAFF. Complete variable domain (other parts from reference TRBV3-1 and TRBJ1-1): DTAVSQTPKYLVTQMGNDKSIKCEQNLGHDTMYWYKQDSKKFLKIMFSYNNKELIINETVPNRFSPKSPDKAHLNLHINSLELGDSAVYFCASSPESRGNTEAFFGQGTRLTVV.

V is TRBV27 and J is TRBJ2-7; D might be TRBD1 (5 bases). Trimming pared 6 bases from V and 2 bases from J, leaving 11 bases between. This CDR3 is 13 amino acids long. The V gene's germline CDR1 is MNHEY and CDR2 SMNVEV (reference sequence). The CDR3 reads CASSLTEAYEQYF. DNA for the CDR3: TGTGCCAGCAGCTTGACAGAGGCCTACGAGCAGTACTTC.

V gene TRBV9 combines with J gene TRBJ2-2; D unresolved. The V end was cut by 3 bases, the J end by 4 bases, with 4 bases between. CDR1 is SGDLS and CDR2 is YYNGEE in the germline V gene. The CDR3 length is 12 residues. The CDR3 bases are TGTGCCAGCAGCGGCATCACCGGGGAGCTGTTTTTT. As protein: CASSGITGELFF.

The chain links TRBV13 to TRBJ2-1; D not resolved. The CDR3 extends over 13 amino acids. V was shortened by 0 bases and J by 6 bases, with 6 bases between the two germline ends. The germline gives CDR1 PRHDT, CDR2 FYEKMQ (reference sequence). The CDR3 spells CASSLGSINEQFF. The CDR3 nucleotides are TGTGCCAGCAGCTTAGGCTCCATCAATGAGCAGTTCTTC.